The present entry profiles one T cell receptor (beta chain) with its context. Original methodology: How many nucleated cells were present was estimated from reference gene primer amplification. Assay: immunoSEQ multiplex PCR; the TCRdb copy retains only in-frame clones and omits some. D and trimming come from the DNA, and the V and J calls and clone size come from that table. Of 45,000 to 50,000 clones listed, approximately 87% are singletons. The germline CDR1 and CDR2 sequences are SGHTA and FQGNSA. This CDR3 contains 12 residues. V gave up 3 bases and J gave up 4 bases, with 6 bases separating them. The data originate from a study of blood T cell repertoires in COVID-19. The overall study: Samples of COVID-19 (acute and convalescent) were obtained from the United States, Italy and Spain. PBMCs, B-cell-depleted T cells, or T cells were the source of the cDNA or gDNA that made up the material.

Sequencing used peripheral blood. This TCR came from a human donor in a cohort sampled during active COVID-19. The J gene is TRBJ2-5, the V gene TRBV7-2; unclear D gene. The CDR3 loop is CASSFGLETQYF. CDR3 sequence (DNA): TGTGCCAGCAGCTTCGGGTTAGAGACCCAGTACTTC.